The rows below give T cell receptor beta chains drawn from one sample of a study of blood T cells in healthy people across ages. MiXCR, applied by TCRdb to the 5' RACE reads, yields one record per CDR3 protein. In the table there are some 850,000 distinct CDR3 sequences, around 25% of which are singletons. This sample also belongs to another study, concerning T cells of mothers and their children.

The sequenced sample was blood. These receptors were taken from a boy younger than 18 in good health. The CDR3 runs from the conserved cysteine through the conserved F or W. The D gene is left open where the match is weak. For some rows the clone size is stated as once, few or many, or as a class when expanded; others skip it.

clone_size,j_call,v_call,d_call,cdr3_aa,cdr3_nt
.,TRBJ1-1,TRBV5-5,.,CACSLGQSDEAFF,TGTGCCTGCAGCTTGGGGCAGAGCGATGAAGCTTTCTTT
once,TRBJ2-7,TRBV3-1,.,CASSQDAGGNLYEQYF,TGTGCCAGCAGCCAAGATGCCGGGGGCAACCTGTACGAGCAGTACTTC
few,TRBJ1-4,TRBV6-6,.,CASSYRRGEKLFF,TGTGCCAGCAGTTACAGGAGGGGTGAAAAACTGTTTTTT
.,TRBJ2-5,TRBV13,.,CASSLSGIPETQYF,TGTGCCAGCAGCTTATCAGGTATACCGGAGACCCAGTACTTC
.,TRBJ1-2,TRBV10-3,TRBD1,CAISVKDRGKVIYGYAF,TGTGCCATCAGTGTAAAGGACAGGGGGAAAGTAATCTATGGCTACGCCTTC
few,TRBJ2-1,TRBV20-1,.,CSARDPALPRSEQFF,TGCAGTGCTAGAGACCCCGCGCTCCCAAGAAGTGAGCAGTTCTTC
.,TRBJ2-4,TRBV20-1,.,CSARGAGIENIQYF,TGCAGTGCTAGAGGGGCGGGGATAGAAAACATTCAGTACTTC
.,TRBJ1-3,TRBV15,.,CATSRGGLTGNTIYF,TGTGCCACCAGCAGGGGAGGGCTTACTGGAAACACCATATATTTT
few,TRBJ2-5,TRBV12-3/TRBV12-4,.,CASARDPNSEQYF,TGTGCCAGCGCCCGGGACCCCAATTCTGAGCAGTACTTC
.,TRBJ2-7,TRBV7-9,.,CASSLVRAWDEQYF,TGTGCCAGCAGCTTAGTGAGGGCCTGGGACGAGCAGTACTTC
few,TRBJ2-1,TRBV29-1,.,CSVESGQPNEQFF,TGCAGCGTTGAATCGGGACAACCAAATGAGCAGTTCTTC
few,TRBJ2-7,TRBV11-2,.,CASSEPLSYEQYF,TGTGCCAGCAGCGAACCCCTTTCCTACGAGCAGTACTTC
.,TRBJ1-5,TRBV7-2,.,CASSPLGIYSNQPQHF,TGTGCCAGCAGCCCGCTCGGAATCTATAGCAATCAGCCCCAGCATTTT
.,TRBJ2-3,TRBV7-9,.,CASSFVTGGSADTQYF,TGTGCCAGCAGCTTCGTCACCGGGGGCTCGGCAGATACGCAGTATTTT
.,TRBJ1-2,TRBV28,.,CASKRPSDGYTF,TGTGCCAGCAAGCGGCCGAGCGATGGCTACACCTTC
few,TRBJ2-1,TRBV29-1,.,CSVENLVQQWQFF,TGCAGCGTTGAAAATTTAGTCCAGCAATGGCAGTTCTTC
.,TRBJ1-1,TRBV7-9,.,CASSLQGYMNTEAFF,TGTGCCAGCAGCTTACAGGGCTACATGAACACTGAAGCTTTCTTT
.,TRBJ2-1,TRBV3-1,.,CASSQVARVHEQFF,TGTGCCAGCAGCCAAGTGGCACGGGTCCATGAGCAGTTCTTC
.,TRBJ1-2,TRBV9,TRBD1,CASSAGQAHVLTGYTF,TGTGCCAGCAGCGCCGGACAGGCTCACGTCTTAACGGGCTACACCTTC
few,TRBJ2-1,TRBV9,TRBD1,CASSGPTGGLIYNEQFF,TGTGCCAGCAGCGGCCCAACAGGGGGGCTAATCTACAATGAGCAGTTCTTC
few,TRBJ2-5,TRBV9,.,CASSGRLEETQYF,TGTGCCAGCAGCGGCCGACTAGAAGAGACCCAGTACTTC
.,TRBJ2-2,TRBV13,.,CASSLIGGASNTGELFF,TGTGCCAGCAGCTTAATAGGGGGGGCCTCGAACACCGGGGAGCTGTTTTTT
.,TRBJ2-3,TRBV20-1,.,CSASPSAGSGSDTQYF,TGCAGTGCTAGTCCCTCCGCAGGGAGCGGGTCAGATACGCAGTATTTT
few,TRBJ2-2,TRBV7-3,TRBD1,CASSLTGYTGELFF,TGTGCCAGCAGCTTGACAGGGTACACCGGGGAGCTGTTTTTT
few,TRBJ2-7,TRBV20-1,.,CSARDQGTPPYEQYF,TGCAGTGCTAGAGATCAAGGGACCCCGCCCTACGAGCAGTACTTC
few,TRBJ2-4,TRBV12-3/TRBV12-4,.,CASRSYGTPHLGAKNIQYF,TGTGCCAGCAGGTCGTACGGGACTCCCCATTTAGGGGCCAAAAACATTCAGTACTTC
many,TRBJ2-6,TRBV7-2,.,CASSLGGGFSGANVLTF,TGTGCCAGCAGCTTAGGAGGAGGGTTCTCTGGGGCCAACGTCCTGACTTTC
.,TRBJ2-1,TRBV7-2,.,CASSLEVGEEQFF,TGTGCCAGCAGCTTAGAGGTGGGCGAGGAGCAGTTCTTC
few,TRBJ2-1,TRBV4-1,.,CASSTGTRGQFF,TGCGCCAGCAGCACCGGGACCCGGGGGCAGTTCTTC
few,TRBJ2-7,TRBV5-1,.,CASSLRTEFEQYF,TGCGCCAGCAGCCTCAGGACGGAGTTCGAGCAGTACTTC
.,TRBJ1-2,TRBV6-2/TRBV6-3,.,CASSYSKEGGYGYTF,TGTGCCAGCAGTTACTCGAAGGAAGGGGGCTATGGCTACACCTTC